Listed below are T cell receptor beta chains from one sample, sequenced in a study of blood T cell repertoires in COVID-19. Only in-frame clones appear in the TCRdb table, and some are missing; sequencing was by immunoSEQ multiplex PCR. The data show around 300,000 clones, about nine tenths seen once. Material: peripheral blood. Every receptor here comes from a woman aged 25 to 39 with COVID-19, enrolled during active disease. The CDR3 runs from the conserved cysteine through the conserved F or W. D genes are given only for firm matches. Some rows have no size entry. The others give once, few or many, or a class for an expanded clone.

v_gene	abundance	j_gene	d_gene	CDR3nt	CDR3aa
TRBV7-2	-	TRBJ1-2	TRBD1	TGTGCCAGCAGCTTTCGACCAGGGGGATGGGCTAACTATGGCTACACCTTC	CASSFRPGGWANYGYTF
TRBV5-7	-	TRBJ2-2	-	TGTGCCAGCAGCTTGGCGACAGCTACCGGGGAGCTGTTTTTT	CASSLATATGELFF
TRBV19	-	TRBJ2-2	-	TGTGCCAGTAGTACGAGTGGCACCGGGGAGCTGTTTTTT	CASSTSGTGELFF
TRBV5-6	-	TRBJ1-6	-	TGTGCCAGCAGCTTGCCCAGGGGCTATAATTCACCCCTCCACTTT	CASSLPRGYNSPLHF
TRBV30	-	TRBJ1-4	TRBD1	TGTGCCTGGAGGCCCACAGGGGGTTCTGAAAAACTGTTTTTT	CAWRPTGGSEKLFF
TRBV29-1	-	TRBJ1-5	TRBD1	TGCAGCGCCCGGACAGGGGAGGCTCAGCCCCAGCATTTT	CSARTGEAQPQHF
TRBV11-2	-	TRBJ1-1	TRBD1	TGTGCCAGCAGCTTATCGGGGGACAGAGGAGCTTTCTTT	CASSLSGDRGAFF
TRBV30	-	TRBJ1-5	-	TGTGCCTGGAGCCAGGGCGGGACCAGCAATCAGCCCCAGCATTTT	CAWSQGGTSNQPQHF
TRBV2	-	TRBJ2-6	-	TGTGCCAGCAGAGCCCAGGTGCCAGTCTCTGGGGCCAACGTCCTGACTTTC	CASRAQVPVSGANVLTF
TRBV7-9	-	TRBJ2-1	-	TGTGCCAGCAGCCCCAGCCGCGGGACCCCTGAGCAGTTCTTC	CASSPSRGTPEQFF
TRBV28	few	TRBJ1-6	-	TGTGCCACCTGGTCCCTTAGTTCACCCCTCCACTTT	CATWSLSSPLHF
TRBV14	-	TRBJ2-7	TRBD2	TGTGCCAGCAGCCAACTATCGGGGGGACGGAGCTACGAGCAGTACTTC	CASSQLSGGRSYEQYF
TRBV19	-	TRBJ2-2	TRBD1	TGTGCCAGTAGTACTCAGGGGGCGCATACCGGGGAGCTGTTTTTT	CASSTQGAHTGELFF
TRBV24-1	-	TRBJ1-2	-	TGTGCCACCAGTGATTTTACAGCTAACTATGGCTACACCTTC	CATSDFTANYGYTF
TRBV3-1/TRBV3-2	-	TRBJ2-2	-	TGTGCCAGCAGCCCACCGAGGGGGTCGAACACCGGGGAGCTGTTTTTT	CASSPPRGSNTGELFF
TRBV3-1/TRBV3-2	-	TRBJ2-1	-	TGTGCCAGCAGCTCAAGCCCAATAACTGGGAGATTCAATGAGCAGTTCTTC	CASSSSPITGRFNEQFF
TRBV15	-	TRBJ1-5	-	TGTGCCACCAGCGGATTTAGGGGGGGCGGTCAGCCCCAGCATTTT	CATSGFRGGGQPQHF
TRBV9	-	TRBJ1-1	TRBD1	TGTGCCAGCAGCGTAGATCCCACAGGGGCCTTGAACACTGAAGCTTTCTTT	CASSVDPTGALNTEAFF
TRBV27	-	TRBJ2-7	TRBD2	TGTGCCAGCAGCCGCGGGACTAGCGGACGGAACGAGCAGTACTTC	CASSRGTSGRNEQYF
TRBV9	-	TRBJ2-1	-	TGTGCCAGCAGCGACGGGGTTGGCGATGAGCAGTTCTTC	CASSDGVGDEQFF
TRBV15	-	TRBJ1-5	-	TGTGCCACCAGCAGAGACAGGGCCCTCCATCAGCCCCAGCATTTT	CATSRDRALHQPQHF
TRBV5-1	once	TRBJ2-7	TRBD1	TGCGCCAGCAGCGTCGACAGGGGTTTCCGCGACGAGCAGTACTTC	CASSVDRGFRDEQYF
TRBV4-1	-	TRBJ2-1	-	TGCGCCAGCAGCCTCCCAGGGAAGACCCATGAGCAGTTCTTC	CASSLPGKTHEQFF
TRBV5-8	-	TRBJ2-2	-	TGTGCCAGCAGGGTGGACGGGAGCGCCGGGGAGCTGTTTTTT	CASRVDGSAGELFF
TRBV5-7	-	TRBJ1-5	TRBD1	TGTGCCAGCAGCTTGGCCGGCAGGGGGCCCGATCAGCCCCAGCATTTT	CASSLAGRGPDQPQHF
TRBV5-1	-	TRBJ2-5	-	TGCGCCAGCAGCTTTGCGGGATTCCAAGAGACCCAGTACTTC	CASSFAGFQETQYF
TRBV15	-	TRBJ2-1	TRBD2	TGTGCCACCAGCAGAGCGCCCGGGACTACAAACTCCTACAATGAGCAGTTCTTC	CATSRAPGTTNSYNEQFF
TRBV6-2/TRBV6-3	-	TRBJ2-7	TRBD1	TGTGCCAGCAGTAGAGCAGGGGGCTACGAGCAGTACTTC	CASSRAGGYEQYF
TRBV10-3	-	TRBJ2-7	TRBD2	TGTGCCATCAGTGAACCTTGGGGGGCTAGCGGGGGCTACGAGCAGTACTTC	CAISEPWGASGGYEQYF
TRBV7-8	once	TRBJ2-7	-	TGTGCCAGCAGCTCTAGGAGGGACCTCTCCTACGAGCAGTACTTC	CASSSRRDLSYEQYF
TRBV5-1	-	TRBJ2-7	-	TGCGCCAGCAACCTAGCCGGGGGTACTCACTACGAGCAGTACTTC	CASNLAGGTHYEQYF
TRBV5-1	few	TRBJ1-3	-	TGCGCCAGCAGCTTCGAGGTCTCTGGAAACACCATATATTTT	CASSFEVSGNTIYF
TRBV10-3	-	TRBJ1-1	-	TGTGCCATCAGTGAGTCCAGGGGAAGTGCTGAAGCTTTCTTT	CAISESRGSAEAFF
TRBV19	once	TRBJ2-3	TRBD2	TGTGCCAGTAGTATAGGTGCCAGCGGGAGTAGTACAGATACGCAGTATTTT	CASSIGASGSSTDTQYF
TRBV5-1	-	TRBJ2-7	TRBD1	TGCGCCAGCAGCCGACAGGGGTCCCACGAGCAGTACTTC	CASSRQGSHEQYF
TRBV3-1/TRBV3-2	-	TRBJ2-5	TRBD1	TGTGCTCAGCAGCAAGGGGCCCCGGACAGGGGCCAAGAGACCCAGTACTTC	CAQQQGAPDRGQETQYF
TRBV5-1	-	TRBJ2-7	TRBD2	TGCGCCAGCAGCTTGGGTCTCGGCGGGAGGGAATACGAGCAGTACTTC	CASSLGLGGREYEQYF
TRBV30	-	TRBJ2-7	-	TGTGCCTTTGGGCCGCCCTACGAGCAGTACTTC	CAFGPPYEQYF
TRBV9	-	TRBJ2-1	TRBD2	TGTGCCAGCAGCCTGGGGGCGGGAGGGACCTACAATGAGCAGTTCTTC	CASSLGAGGTYNEQFF
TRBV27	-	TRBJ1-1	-	TGTGCCAGCAGTTCTTACAGGGAGAACACTGAAGCTTTCTTT	CASSSYRENTEAFF
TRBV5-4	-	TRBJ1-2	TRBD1	TGTGCCAGCAGCTTGGGAGGGACAGGGGACTATGGCTACACCTTC	CASSLGGTGDYGYTF
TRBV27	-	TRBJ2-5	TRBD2	TGTGCCAGCAGTTTCCCGGGACTAGTAGAAGAGACCCAGTACTTC	CASSFPGLVEETQYF